A single sample gave rise to the 12 T cell receptor beta chains below, sequenced in a study of blood T cell repertoires in COVID-19. Repertoires were generated with immunoSEQ multiplex PCR, while TCRdb's copy carries only in-frame clones and drops some. The sample holds about 250,000 clones, 85% to 90% seen once. The source material was PBMCs or T cells enriched from blood (not recorded which). These receptors all stem from a woman aged 25 to 39 with acute COVID-19.

The chain recombines TRBV28 with TRBJ2-7; 9 bases align to TRBD2. CDR1 and CDR2 from the germline V gene are MDHEN and SYDVKM. V shed 5 bases and J 7 bases; nucleotides not matched to a gene: 12. The CDR3 has 15 residues. For the CDR3, the DNA is TGTGCCAGCAGTACGCTAGCGGGGACGGTTTGGGAGCAGTACTTC. This translates into CASSTLAGTVWEQYF.

The chain joins TRBV11-2 to TRBJ1-5; perhaps TRBD1 as D (6 bases). CDR3 size: 15 residues. Germline V gives CDR1 SGHAT, CDR2 FQNNGV. V was cut by 5 bases and J by 0 bases, with 11 bases left in between. This CDR3 is CASSPTGNSNQPQHF. CDR3 in DNA: TGTGCCAGCAGCCCGACAGGAAATAGCAATCAGCCCCAGCATTTT.

In this sample, this clone turned up a few times. The rearrangement links TRBV6-5 to TRBJ1-4; 7 bases are shared with TRBD1. The CDR3 runs to 15 residues. With 5 bases clipped from V and 8 bases from J, the junction kept 11 bases outside the gene matches. Germline V gene lookup returns CDR1 MNHEY and CDR2 SVGAGI. In nucleotides, the CDR3 is TGTGCCAGCAGTCCGAATGAGGGGGCTTACGAAAAACTGTTTTTT. As protein: CASSPNEGAYEKLFF.

The V and J genes are TRBV13 and TRBJ1-2; 7 nucleotides line up with TRBD1. Germline CDR1 PRHDT, CDR2 FYEKMQ (reference sequence). This CDR3 has 13 amino acids. V shed 6 bases and J 4 bases; nucleotides not matched to a gene: 5. The CDR3 sequence: CASSSDRVYGYTF. CDR3 sequence (DNA): TGTGCCAGCAGTTCCGACAGGGTCTATGGCTACACCTTC.

The V and J genes are TRBV7-6 and TRBJ2-7; 8 bases align to TRBD2. The CDR3 contains 16 residues. Unmatched junction bases numbered 11, after V lost 4 bases and J lost 3 bases. Germline values: CDR1 SGHVS, CDR2 FNYEAQ. The CDR3 protein is CASSWGRARGDYEQYF. As DNA, the CDR3 is TGTGCCAGCAGCTGGGGCCGGGCGCGGGGGGACTACGAGCAGTACTTC.

Only one count was recorded for this clone. The chain recombines TRBV10-2 with TRBJ1-2; 9 nucleotides agree with TRBD1. CDR3 length: 15 residues. Germline V lookup: CDR1 WSHSY, CDR2 SAAADI. Germline trimming cut 2 bases from V and 8 bases from J; bases unmatched to any gene: 9. The CDR3: CASSEPMGQGYGYTF. The CDR3 region has the DNA TGCGCCAGCAGTGAGCCGATGGGACAGGGTTACGGCTACACCTTC.

The chain recombines TRBV9 with TRBJ1-6; D uncertain. The CDR3 is 13 residues long. V shed 0 bases and J shed 9 bases, with 7 bases lying between them. The germline CDR1 and CDR2 sequences are SGDLS and YYNGEE. The CDR3 nucleotides read TGTGCCAGCAGCGTAGGAGGAAGTTCACCCCTCCACTTT. Translated: CASSVGGSSPLHF. Combining the CDR3 with reference TRBV9 and TRBJ1-6 gives the whole variable domain DSGVTQTPKHLITATGQRVTLRCSPRSGDLSVYWYQQSLDQGLQFLIQYYNGEERAKGNILERFSAQQFPDLHSELNLSSLELGDSALYFCASSVGGSSPLHFGNGTRLTVT.

In its sample, this clone was seen a few times. This chain joins TRBV20-1 and TRBJ1-1; the D is unclear. V shed 3 bases and J shed 3 bases, with 8 bases lying between them. There are 12 residues in the CDR3. CDR1 and CDR2 (germline): DFQATT, SNEGSKA (reference sequence). The CDR3 spells CSASLTDTEAFF. The CDR3 DNA is TGCAGTGCTAGTCTCACAGACACTGAAGCTTTCTTT.

This clone was seen a few times. The J gene is TRBJ1-3, the V gene TRBV7-2, with D perhaps matching TRBD1 (6 bases). Trimming shortened V by 5 bases and J by 1 base, and 12 bases separated the two germline ends. The CDR3 contains 15 residues. Germline assignment: CDR1 SGHTA and CDR2 FQGNSA. The CDR3 bases are TGTGCCAGCAGCAGAAAACAGGGTTCTGGAAACACCATATATTTT. Encoded protein: CASSRKQGSGNTIYF.

The chain has TRBV6-2 or TRBV6-3 and TRBJ2-7; D is unresolved. There are 11 residues in the CDR3. The germline V gene has CDR1 MNHEY and CDR2 SVGEGT. V lost 5 bases and J 2 bases, leaving 4 bases between the germline ends. This chain's CDR3 is CASSQTYEQYF. CDR3 DNA sequence: TGTGCCAGCAGTCAAACCTACGAGCAGTACTTC.

This rearrangement joins TRBV28 to TRBJ2-5, with a possible D match to TRBD2 (5 bases). This CDR3 contains 11 residues. V was pared by 8 bases and J by 5 bases, with 9 bases between. CDR1 is MDHEN and CDR2 is SYDVKM in the germline V gene. CDR3 amino acids: CASSSMETQYF. The CDR3 region has the DNA TGTGCCAGCTCTAGCATGGAGACCCAGTACTTC. The entire variable domain, with the rest obtained from reference TRBV28 and TRBJ2-5, is as follows: DVKVTQSSRYLVKRTGEKVFLECVQDMDHENMFWYRQDPGLGLRLIYFSYDVKMKEKGDIPEGYSVSREKKERFSLILESASTNQTSMYLCASSSMETQYFGPGTRLLVL.

The table lists this clone with a few counts. V and J are TRBV6-6 and TRBJ2-7; TRBD1 matches at 10 bases. The germline CDR1 and CDR2 sequences are MNHNY and SVGAGI (reference sequence). V gave up 6 bases and J gave up 3 bases; unmatched junction bases: 8. CDR3 length: 15 amino acids. The CDR3 region is CASRHLGQGGYEQYF. CDR3 coding DNA: TGTGCCAGCAGGCACCTAGGACAGGGGGGCTACGAGCAGTACTTC.